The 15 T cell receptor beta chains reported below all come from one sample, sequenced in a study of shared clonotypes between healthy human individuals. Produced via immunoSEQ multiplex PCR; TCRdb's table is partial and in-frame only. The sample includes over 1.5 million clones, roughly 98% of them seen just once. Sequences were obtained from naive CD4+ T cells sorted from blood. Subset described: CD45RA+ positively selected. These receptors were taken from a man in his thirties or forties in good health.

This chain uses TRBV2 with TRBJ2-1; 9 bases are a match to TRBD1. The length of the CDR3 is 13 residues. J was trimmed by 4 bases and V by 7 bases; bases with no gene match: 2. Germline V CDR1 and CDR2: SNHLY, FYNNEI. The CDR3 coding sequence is TGTGCCAGCATCGGGACAGGGTACAATGAGCAGTTCTTC. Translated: CASIGTGYNEQFF.

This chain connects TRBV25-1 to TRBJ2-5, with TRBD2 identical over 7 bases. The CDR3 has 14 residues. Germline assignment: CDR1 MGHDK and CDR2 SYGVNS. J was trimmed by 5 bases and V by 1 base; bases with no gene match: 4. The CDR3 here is CASSEWEGRETQYF. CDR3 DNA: TGTGCCAGCAGTGAATGGGAGGGGCGGGAGACCCAGTACTTC.

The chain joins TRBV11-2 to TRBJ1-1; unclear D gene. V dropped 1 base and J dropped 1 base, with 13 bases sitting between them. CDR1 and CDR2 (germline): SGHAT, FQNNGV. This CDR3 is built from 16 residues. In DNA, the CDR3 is TGTGCCAGCAGCTTAGGCGGCGGCCTCCCGAACACTGAAGCTTTCTTT. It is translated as CASSLGGGLPNTEAFF.

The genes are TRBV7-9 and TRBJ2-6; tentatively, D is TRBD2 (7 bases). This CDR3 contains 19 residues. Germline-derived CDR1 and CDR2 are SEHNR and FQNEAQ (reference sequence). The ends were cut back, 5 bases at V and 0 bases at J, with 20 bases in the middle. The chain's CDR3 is CASSRYPGGRGSGANVLTF. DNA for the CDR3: TGTGCCAGCAGCCGGTACCCCGGGGGGCGAGGCTCTGGGGCCAACGTCCTGACTTTC.

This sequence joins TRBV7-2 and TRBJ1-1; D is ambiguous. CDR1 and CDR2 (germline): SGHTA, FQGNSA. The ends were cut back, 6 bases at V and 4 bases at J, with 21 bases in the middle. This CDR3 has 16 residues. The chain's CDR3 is CASSSQGGRAGTEAFF. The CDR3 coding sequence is TGTGCCAGCAGTTCCCAAGGCGGGCGCGCGGGCACTGAAGCTTTCTTT.

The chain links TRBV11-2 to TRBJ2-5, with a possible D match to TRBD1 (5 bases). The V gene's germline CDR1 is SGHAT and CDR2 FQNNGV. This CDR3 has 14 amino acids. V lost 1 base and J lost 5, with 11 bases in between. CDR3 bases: TGTGCCAGCAGCTTAGTACAGGTCGTTGAGACCCAGTACTTC. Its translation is CASSLVQVVETQYF.

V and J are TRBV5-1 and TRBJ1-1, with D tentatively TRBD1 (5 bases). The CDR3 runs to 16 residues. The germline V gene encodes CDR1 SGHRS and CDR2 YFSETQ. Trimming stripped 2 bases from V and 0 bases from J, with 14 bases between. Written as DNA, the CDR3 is TGCGCCAGCAGCTTATCCGGGGCAAGGATGAACACTGAAGCTTTCTTT. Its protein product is CASSLSGARMNTEAFF. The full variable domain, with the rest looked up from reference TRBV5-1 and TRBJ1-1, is KAGVTQTPRYLIKTRGQQVTLSCSPISGHRSVSWYQQTPGQGLQFLFEYFSETQRNKGNFPGRFSGRQFSNSRSEMNVSTLELGDSALYLCASSLSGARMNTEAFFGQGTRLTVV.

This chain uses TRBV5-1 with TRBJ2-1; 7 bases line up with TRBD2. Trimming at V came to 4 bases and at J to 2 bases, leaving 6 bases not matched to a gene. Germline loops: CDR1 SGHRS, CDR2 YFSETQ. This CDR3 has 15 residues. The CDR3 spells CASSQTSVTYNEQFF. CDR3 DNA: TGCGCCAGCAGCCAAACTAGCGTAACCTACAATGAGCAGTTCTTC.

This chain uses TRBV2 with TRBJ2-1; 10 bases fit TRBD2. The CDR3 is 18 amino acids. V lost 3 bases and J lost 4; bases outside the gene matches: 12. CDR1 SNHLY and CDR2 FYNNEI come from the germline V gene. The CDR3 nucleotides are TGTGCCAGCAGTGAGTTAGTTGCTAGCGGGAGATATTACAATGAGCAGTTCTTC. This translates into CASSELVASGRYYNEQFF.

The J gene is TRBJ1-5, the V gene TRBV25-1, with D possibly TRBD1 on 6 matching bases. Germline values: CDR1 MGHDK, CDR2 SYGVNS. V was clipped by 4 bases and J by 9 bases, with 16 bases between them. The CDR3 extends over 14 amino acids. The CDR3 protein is CASSGTGLIWPQHF. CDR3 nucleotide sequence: TGTGCCAGCAGTGGTACAGGGCTCATCTGGCCCCAGCATTTT.

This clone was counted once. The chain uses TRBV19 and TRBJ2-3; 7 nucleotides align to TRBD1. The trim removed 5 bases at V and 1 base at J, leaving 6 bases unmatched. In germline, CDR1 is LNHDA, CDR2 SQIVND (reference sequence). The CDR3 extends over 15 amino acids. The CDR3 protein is CASSRITGGTDTQYF. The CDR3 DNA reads TGTGCCAGTAGTCGGATCACAGGGGGCACAGATACGCAGTATTTT. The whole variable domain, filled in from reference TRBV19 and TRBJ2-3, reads DGGITQSPKYLFRKEGQNVTLSCEQNLNHDAMYWYRQDPGQGLRLIYYSQIVNDFQKGDIAEGYSVSREKKESFPLTVTSAQKNPTAFYLCASSRITGGTDTQYFGPGTRLTVL.

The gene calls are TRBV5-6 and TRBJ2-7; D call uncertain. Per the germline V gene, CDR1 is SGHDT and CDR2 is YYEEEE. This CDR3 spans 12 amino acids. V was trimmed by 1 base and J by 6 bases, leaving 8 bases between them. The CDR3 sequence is CASSLNWGEQYF. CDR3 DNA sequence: TGTGCCAGCAGCTTGAACTGGGGCGAGCAGTACTTC.

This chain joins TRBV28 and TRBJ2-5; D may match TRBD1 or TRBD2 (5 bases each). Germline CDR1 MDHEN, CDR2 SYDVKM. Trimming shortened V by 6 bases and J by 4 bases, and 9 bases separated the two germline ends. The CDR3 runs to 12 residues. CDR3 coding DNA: TGTGCCAGCAGGGGGACGCGAGAGACCCAGTACTTC. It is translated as CASRGTRETQYF.

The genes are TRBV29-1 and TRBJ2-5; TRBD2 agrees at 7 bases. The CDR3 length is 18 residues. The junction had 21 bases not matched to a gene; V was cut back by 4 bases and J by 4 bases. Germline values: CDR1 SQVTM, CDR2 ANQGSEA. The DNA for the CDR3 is TGCAGCGTTGCCCCTAGAATGGGGGGGGTAGGGTTTAGAGAGACCCAGTACTTC. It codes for CSVAPRMGGVGFRETQYF.

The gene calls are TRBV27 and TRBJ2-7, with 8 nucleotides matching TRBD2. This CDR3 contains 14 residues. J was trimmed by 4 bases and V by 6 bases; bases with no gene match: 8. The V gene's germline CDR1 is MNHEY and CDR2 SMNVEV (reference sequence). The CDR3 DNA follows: TGTGCCAGCAGAAAAGCGGGAGAAACATACGAGCAGTACTTC. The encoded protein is CASRKAGETYEQYF.